The rows below give T cell receptor beta chains drawn from one sample of a study of OX40 agonist ivuxolimab in advanced cancers. The protocol was immunoSEQ multiplex PCR, while the TCRdb copy is restricted to in-frame clones and leaves out a portion. The table lists around 68,000 clones, approximately 90% of them singletons. Sequences were derived from CD4+ or CD8+ T cells sorted from blood, sampled in a trial of the OX40 agonist ivuxolimab. These receptor sequences come from an adult with an advanced solid tumor such as melanoma, head and neck, liver or kidney cancer. CDR3s include the opening cysteine and the closing phenylalanine or tryptophan. A D gene is named only where the DNA matches it firmly. Where a row states a size, it is once, few, many or the class of an expanded clone; other rows omit it.

>TRBV6-1|NA|TRBJ2-1|NA
TGTGCCAGCAGTGAAATCCGGAATGAGCAGTTCTTC
CASSEIRNEQFF
>TRBV2|NA|TRBJ1-1|NA
TGTGCCACCACTAGAGGTCCCGAGCAAGCTTTCTTT
CATTRGPEQAFF
>TRBV11-2|NA|TRBJ2-7|once
TGTGCCAGCAGCCTCAACCGGGACTTCGCCTACGAGCAGTACTTC
CASSLNRDFAYEQYF
>TRBV18|TRBD2|TRBJ2-5|NA
TGTGCCAGCTCACCTCCCGGGACTAGCGGTATCAAAGAGACCCAGTACTTC
CASSPPGTSGIKETQYF
>TRBV10-3|NA|TRBJ1-4|NA
TGTGCCATCAGTGAAGGGGCAGCAACTAATGAAAAACTGTTTTTT
CAISEGAATNEKLFF
>TRBV5-1|TRBD2|TRBJ2-1|NA
TGCGCCAGCAGCCCGGGATTGCGGGAGCGGGGGGGCATGTATGAGCAGTTCTTC
CASSPGLRERGGMYEQFF
>TRBV5-1|NA|TRBJ2-3|NA
TGCGCCAGCAGCTTTATCTCTAGTAGCACAGATACGCAGTATTTT
CASSFISSSTDTQYF
>TRBV14|NA|TRBJ1-1|NA
TGTGCCAGCAGCCAAGAATTGATGGGGGCGAACACTGAAGCTTTCTTT
CASSQELMGANTEAFF
>TRBV5-1|TRBD2|TRBJ2-1|once
TGCGCCAGCAGCTTGGGTGGACTAGCAGGCTACAATGAGCAGTTCTTC
CASSLGGLAGYNEQFF
>TRBV7-8|NA|TRBJ1-4|NA
TGTGCCAGCAGCCCAGGGAGTAGACAGCGACCAACTAATGAAAAACTGTTTTTT
CASSPGSRQRPTNEKLFF
>TRBV5-4|TRBD1|TRBJ1-3|few
TGTGCCAGCAGGATACAGGGGGCTGGAAACACCATATATTTT
CASRIQGAGNTIYF
>TRBV30|TRBD1|TRBJ2-5|NA
TGTGCCTGGAGTGTAAAGGGACAGGGAGGAGAGACCCAGTACTTC
CAWSVKGQGGETQYF
>TRBV6-5|NA|TRBJ2-3|NA
TGTGCCAGCGCTACTTTGTCAGATACGCAGTATTTT
CASATLSDTQYF
>TRBV6-1|NA|TRBJ2-7|NA
TGTGCCAGCATCCGGAACTCCTACGAGCAGTACTTC
CASIRNSYEQYF
>TRBV9|NA|TRBJ1-2|NA
TGTGCCAGCAGCCGAGACTCGGACGGTACCTATGGCTACACCTTC
CASSRDSDGTYGYTF
>TRBV18|NA|TRBJ2-5|NA
TGTGCCAGCTCTAGGGGGGAGCCCCAAGAGACCCAGTACTTC
CASSRGEPQETQYF
>TRBV30|NA|TRBJ1-1|NA
TGTGCCTGGAGTGTCACCGAAGCCACTGAAGCTTTCTTT
CAWSVTEATEAFF
>TRBV30|NA|TRBJ2-7|NA
TGTGCCTGGAGTCCCCCCGGCAGGAGCTCCTACGAGCAGTACTTC
CAWSPPGRSSYEQYF
>TRBV5-1|TRBD1|TRBJ2-3|NA
TGCGCCAGCAGCAGGACAGGGGCAGATACGCAGTATTTT
CASSRTGADTQYF
>TRBV9|NA|TRBJ1-5|NA
TGTGCCAGCAGCGTAGGTAAGGGACCAAACCAGCCCCAGCATTTT
CASSVGKGPNQPQHF
>TRBV30|NA|TRBJ2-3|NA
TGTGCCTGGAGTGTACAGAGCGGGTGGACAGATACGCAGTATTTT
CAWSVQSGWTDTQYF
>TRBV10-3|NA|TRBJ1-1|NA
TGTGCCATCAGTGAGGACAGAAACACTGAAGCTTTCTTT
CAISEDRNTEAFF
>TRBV6-5|NA|TRBJ1-5|NA
TGTGCCAGCAGGCGGTCAGTTTATAGCAATCAGCCCCAGCATTTT
CASRRSVYSNQPQHF
>TRBV6-5|TRBD1|TRBJ2-7|NA
TGTGCCAGCAATGGACAGGGCCCCTCCTACGAGCAGTACTTC
CASNGQGPSYEQYF
>TRBV10-3|NA|TRBJ1-1|NA
TGTGCCTCCGGTCCCCGGGAAGACCTAGGAGCTTTCTTT
CASGPREDLGAFF
>TRBV19|TRBD1|TRBJ1-2|NA
TGTGCCAGTAGTACAGGGTACAATGACAGGGGAGGTGGCTACACCTTC
CASSTGYNDRGGGYTF
>TRBV30|TRBD1|TRBJ1-6|NA
TGTGCCTGGGACAGGGGGCGGGAGACAACATCACCCCTCCACTTT
CAWDRGRETTSPLHF
>TRBV7-2|NA|TRBJ1-2|NA
TGTGCCAGCAGCGAATACCCGGGAGTCCTGGGGACCTTC
CASSEYPGVLGTF
>TRBV6-6|TRBD1|TRBJ1-5|NA
TGTGCCAGCAGACCGACAGGGAATAGCAATCAGCCCCAGCATTTT
CASRPTGNSNQPQHF
>TRBV15|TRBD2|TRBJ2-4|NA
TGTGCCACCAGCAGAGACGTGACTAGCTGGTTAGCCAAAAACATTCAGTACTTC
CATSRDVTSWLAKNIQYF
>TRBV7-8|NA|TRBJ1-2|NA
TGTGCCAGCAGCTCAGGGTCTTATGGCTACACCTTC
CASSSGSYGYTF
>TRBV5-1|TRBD2|TRBJ2-3|few
TGCGCCAGCAGCGCTAGCGGGTGGCCAGATACGCAGTATTTT
CASSASGWPDTQYF